One and the same sample provided the 24 T cell receptor beta chains below, sequenced in a study of Graves' ophthalmopathy and Graves' hyperthyroidism. TCR beta CDR3 amplification used RNA transcripts. The workflow started with a first-round RT-PCR run with HTBI primers and then moved on to a second-round multiplex PCR. MiXCR, applied by TCRdb to the multiplex PCR reads, yields one record per CDR3 protein. The table has roughly 160,000 distinct CDR3 sequences, less than 45% seen once. Sequenced sample: peripheral blood. These receptor sequences come from a woman in her forties with Graves' ophthalmopathy.

This clonotype appeared many times. Here the CDR3 reads CASSPRGGAEQYF. CDR3 in DNA: TGTGCCAGCAGCCCCCGCGGTGGAGCCGAGCAGTACTTC. The rearrangement joins TRBV9 to TRBJ2-7, with D unresolved. The CDR3 totals 13 residues. V was pared by 4 bases and J by 6 bases, with 14 bases between. Germline V gene lookup returns CDR1 SGDLS and CDR2 YYNGEE.

The genes are TRBV2 and TRBJ2-7; the D is unclear. The CDR3 contains 14 residues. CDR1 and CDR2 (germline): SNHLY, FYNNEI. Trimming cost V 6 bases and J 3 bases, with 15 bases left between them. CDR3 region: CASSGPERSYEQYF. CDR3 in DNA: TGTGCCAGCAGCGGGCCGGAGCGTAGCTACGAGCAGTACTTC.

V is TRBV7-2 and J is TRBJ1-2; maybe TRBD1 (6 bases). V gave up 5 bases and J gave up 4 bases, with 17 bases separating them. This CDR3 has 15 amino acids. Per the germline V gene, CDR1 is SGHTA and CDR2 is FQGNSA. The CDR3, as DNA: TGTGCCAGCAGCAACCAGGGGTTGGGAAGCTATGGCTACACCTTC. Protein sequence: CASSNQGLGSYGYTF.

The chain combines TRBV20-1 with TRBJ2-7; the match to TRBD2 covers 8 bases. The CDR3 has 13 amino acids. Germline V gene sequence: CDR1 DFQATT, CDR2 SNEGSKA (reference sequence). V lost 5 bases, J lost 3 bases, and 6 bases stayed unmatched. CDR3 protein: CSAGRGLVYEQYF. The CDR3 DNA sequence: TGCAGTGCTGGTCGGGGACTAGTCTACGAGCAGTACTTC.

This clonotype was recorded at least ten times. V usage is TRBV4-2 and J usage is TRBJ1-3; TRBD1 might be the D (6 bases). CDR1 is LGHNA and CDR2 is YNFKEQ in the germline V gene. The CDR3 sequence is 16 residues long. V lost 3 bases and J 0 bases, leaving 12 bases between the germline ends. The chain's CDR3 is CASSQITGFSGNTIYF. The DNA of the CDR3 is TGTGCCAGCAGCCAGATAACAGGGTTCTCTGGAAACACCATATATTTT.

Many counts were recorded for this clonotype. This chain links TRBV28 with TRBJ1-1; 8 bases align to TRBD1. The V segment lost 6 bases and the J segment 1 base; nucleotides outside the gene matches: 1. The CDR3 sequence is 13 residues long. Germline V lookup: CDR1 MDHEN, CDR2 SYDVKM. The CDR3 spells CASRGTGNTEAFF. The CDR3 nucleotides read TGTGCCAGCAGAGGGACAGGGAACACTGAAGCTTTCTTT. Filled out from reference TRBV28 and TRBJ1-1, the complete variable domain reads DVKVTQSSRYLVKRTGEKVFLECVQDMDHENMFWYRQDPGLGLRLIYFSYDVKMKEKGDIPEGYSVSREKKERFSLILESASTNQTSMYLCASRGTGNTEAFFGQGTRLTVV.

This clonotype came up many times. CDR3 bases: TGTGCCAGCAGCTTCGGCAGGAGCTCTCATGGCTACACCTTC. Its protein is CASSFGRSSHGYTF. The genes are TRBV11-3 and TRBJ1-2, with D unclear. The germline V gene encodes CDR1 SGHNT and CDR2 YENEEA. The CDR3 consists of 14 residues. V was trimmed by 3 bases and J by 6 bases, leaving 14 bases between them. The variable domain in full, with the rest retrieved from reference TRBV11-3 and TRBJ1-2, is EAGVVQSPRYKIIEKKQPVAFWCNPISGHNTLYWYLQNLGQGPELLIRYENEEAVDDSQLPKDRFSAERLKGVDSTLKIQPAELGDSAVYLCASSFGRSSHGYTFGSGTRLTVV.

In this sample, this clonotype turned up many times. The J gene is TRBJ2-7, the V gene TRBV6-5; D may be TRBD1 (6 bases). This CDR3 spans 16 amino acids. The V gene's germline CDR1 is MNHEY and CDR2 SVGAGI. The germline V and J ends were trimmed by 2 bases and 2 bases, with 16 bases remaining between them. CDR3 sequence (DNA): TGTGCCAGCAGTTACACCGGGACATCCGCAACCTACGAGCAGTACTTC. Protein sequence: CASSYTGTSATYEQYF.

The rearrangement joins TRBV5-1 to TRBJ2-3; D remains ambiguous. Germline V CDR1 and CDR2: SGHRS, YFSETQ. The V end was cut by 0 bases, the J end by 0 bases, with 8 bases between. The CDR3 spans 15 residues. CDR3: CASSLDSVSTDTQYF. CDR3 in DNA: TGCGCCAGCAGCTTGGACTCGGTCAGCACAGATACGCAGTATTTT.

This clonotype has a count of ten or more. The chain is built from TRBV28 and TRBJ2-7, with TRBD2 matching 11 bases. The CDR3 runs 15 residues. Germline loops: CDR1 MDHEN, CDR2 SYDVKM. Germline trimming cut 4 bases from V and 6 bases from J; bases unmatched to any gene: 8. CDR3: CASSSTSGGKGEQYF. The CDR3 DNA is TGTGCCAGCAGTTCCACTAGCGGGGGTAAGGGCGAGCAGTACTTC.

Ten or more counts support this clonotype. This chain links TRBV28 with TRBJ2-7, with D maybe TRBD2 (5 bases). This CDR3 has 14 amino acids. Germline lookup yields CDR1 MDHEN and CDR2 SYDVKM. V was pared by 6 bases and J by 5 bases, with 17 bases between. The CDR3 nucleotides are TGTGCCAGCAGCCGGACGGGGAATCTGAACGAGCAGTACTTC. The encoded protein is CASSRTGNLNEQYF.

The chain links TRBV6-1 to TRBJ1-5, with D possibly being TRBD1 (5 bases). This CDR3 is 15 amino acids long. The V gene lost 5 bases and the J gene lost 2 bases, with 13 bases spanning the gap. In germline, CDR1 is MNHNS, CDR2 SASEGT. This CDR3 is CASSPRVQGNQPQHF. The CDR3 DNA reads TGTGCCAGCAGTCCCAGGGTACAAGGCAATCAGCCCCAGCATTTT.

This clonotype was observed a few times. The CDR3 bases are TGTGCCAGCAGTGTGGGCGGGACAGGGGCCTACGAGCAGTACTTC. This codes for CASSVGGTGAYEQYF. The V call is TRBV28, the J call TRBJ2-7, with 10 positions matching TRBD1. Germline V gene lookup returns CDR1 MDHEN and CDR2 SYDVKM. The junction had 6 bases not matched to a gene; V was cut back by 5 bases and J by 2 bases. The CDR3 consists of 15 residues.

This clonotype was detected only a few times. This chain joins TRBV28 and TRBJ1-1, with D hard to call. The CDR3 covers 13 residues. Germline V CDR1 and CDR2: MDHEN, SYDVKM. V lost 7 bases to trimming and J lost 1 base, with 10 bases between them. Written as DNA, the CDR3 is TGTGCCAGCACCCCCAGTACGAACACTGAAGCTTTCTTT. It is translated as CASTPSTNTEAFF.

This chain connects TRBV27 to TRBJ2-5; D remains unclear. Germline V gene lookup returns CDR1 MNHEY and CDR2 SMNVEV (reference sequence). The ends were cut back, 5 bases at V and 4 bases at J, with 11 bases in the middle. The CDR3 contains 13 residues. The CDR3 sequence is CASSRFLGETQYF. CDR3 bases: TGTGCCAGCAGTCGTTTTCTAGGAGAGACCCAGTACTTC.

Many counts were recorded for this clonotype. The chain couples TRBV27 to TRBJ2-6; D possibly corresponds to TRBD1 (6 bases). Germline loops: CDR1 MNHEY, CDR2 SMNVEV (reference sequence). The V end lost 5 bases, the J end lost 0 bases, and 14 bases lay between the germline ends. CDR3 length: 17 residues. DNA of the CDR3: TGTGCCAGCAGTCTTTGGACAGACTCCTCTGGGGCCAACGTCCTGACTTTC. Its translation is CASSLWTDSSGANVLTF.

This clonotype showed up many times. The chain has TRBV5-1 and TRBJ1-1, with unresolved D. V was shortened by 0 bases and J by 1 base, with 10 bases between the two germline ends. The CDR3 length is 15 residues. Germline lookup yields CDR1 SGHRS and CDR2 YFSETQ. CDR3 sequence (DNA): TGCGCCAGCAGCTTGGGAGGGCACCAGAACACTGAAGCTTTCTTT. This codes for CASSLGGHQNTEAFF. Full variable domain (remainder filled in from reference TRBV5-1 and TRBJ1-1): KAGVTQTPRYLIKTRGQQVTLSCSPISGHRSVSWYQQTPGQGLQFLFEYFSETQRNKGNFPGRFSGRQFSNSRSEMNVSTLELGDSALYLCASSLGGHQNTEAFFGQGTRLTVV.

The chain joins TRBV11-2 to TRBJ2-7; 8 positions agree with TRBD1. J was trimmed by 5 bases and V by 6 bases; bases with no gene match: 6. Germline CDR1 is SGHAT and CDR2 is FQNNGV. The CDR3 loop spans 13 amino acids. The CDR3 nucleotides read TGTGCCAGCAGTATGGACAGGGCGAACGAGCAGTACTTC. It yields the protein CASSMDRANEQYF. Full variable domain (missing parts from reference TRBV11-2 and TRBJ2-7): EAGVAQSPRYKIIEKRQSVAFWCNPISGHATLYWYQQILGQGPKLLIQFQNNGVVDDSQLPKDRFSAERLKGVDSTLKIQPAKLEDSAVYLCASSMDRANEQYFGPGTRLTVT.

A word on this clonotype: At one boundary the junction diverges from the germline segment, which might be a read error. V gene TRBV7-2 combines with J gene TRBJ1-6; 7 bases match TRBD1. This CDR3 is 12 amino acids long. Germline V lookup: CDR1 SGHTA, CDR2 FQGNSA. The CDR3 region has the DNA TGTGCCAGCAGCTTACGAGGACAGGCCCCGTACTTT. Amino acids: CASSLRGQAPYF. Combining the CDR3 with reference TRBV7-2 and TRBJ1-6 gives the whole variable domain GAGVSQSPSNKVTEKGKDVELRCDPISGHTALYWYRQSLGQGLEFLIYFQGNSAPDKSGLPSDRFSAERTGGSVSTLTIQRTQQEDSAVYLCASSLRGQAPYFGNGTRLTVT.

Ten or more counts support this clonotype. The chain employs TRBV29-1 and TRBJ1-5; TRBD1 aligns across 9 bases. Germline CDR1 reads SQVTM; CDR2 reads ANQGSEA. The length of the CDR3 is 14 residues. V trimming: 5 bases; J trimming: 3 bases; junction bases outside the gene matches: 5. CDR3 DNA sequence: TGCAGCGTTCAAACAGGGGGCTCCAATCAGCCCCAGCATTTT. This gives the protein CSVQTGGSNQPQHF.

The chain employs TRBV6-5 and TRBJ1-2, with a tentative D call TRBD1 (6 bases). Trimming removed 4 bases from V and 2 bases from J, with 11 bases in between. Germline-derived CDR1 and CDR2 are MNHEY and SVGAGI. This CDR3 has 14 residues. The CDR3 reads CASSSFTGNYGYTF. The CDR3 DNA sequence: TGTGCCAGCAGTTCGTTCACAGGGAACTATGGCTACACCTTC.

At least ten counts were recorded for this clonotype. V is TRBV11-2 and J is TRBJ1-5; D unresolved. This CDR3 is built from 13 residues. Trimming stripped 5 bases from V and 4 bases from J, with 9 bases between. Per the germline V gene, CDR1 is SGHAT and CDR2 is FQNNGV. CDR3 sequence: CASSRDVNQPQHF. In DNA form, the CDR3 reads TGTGCCAGCAGCCGGGATGTGAATCAGCCCCAGCATTTT.

This clonotype was recorded many times. The chain combines TRBV10-3 with TRBJ1-1; 7 bases are a match to TRBD1. The CDR3 length is 14 residues. Germline V CDR1 and CDR2: ENHRY, SYGVKD. J lost 3 bases, V lost 2 bases, and 3 bases had no gene match. Here the CDR3 reads CAISEGTDYTEAFF. For the CDR3, the DNA is TGTGCCATCAGTGAGGGGACAGACTACACTGAAGCTTTCTTT.

This clonotype was seen at least ten times. The chain carries TRBV20-1 and TRBJ1-6, with TRBD1 matching over 10 bases. V gave up 6 bases and J gave up 7 bases; unmatched junction bases: 6. Germline CDR1 reads DFQATT; CDR2 reads SNEGSKA (reference sequence). The CDR3 runs to 14 residues. CDR3 sequence (DNA): TGCAGTGCGGGGGGACAGGGGAGAAATTCACCCCTCCACTTT. Translating gives CSAGGQGRNSPLHF.